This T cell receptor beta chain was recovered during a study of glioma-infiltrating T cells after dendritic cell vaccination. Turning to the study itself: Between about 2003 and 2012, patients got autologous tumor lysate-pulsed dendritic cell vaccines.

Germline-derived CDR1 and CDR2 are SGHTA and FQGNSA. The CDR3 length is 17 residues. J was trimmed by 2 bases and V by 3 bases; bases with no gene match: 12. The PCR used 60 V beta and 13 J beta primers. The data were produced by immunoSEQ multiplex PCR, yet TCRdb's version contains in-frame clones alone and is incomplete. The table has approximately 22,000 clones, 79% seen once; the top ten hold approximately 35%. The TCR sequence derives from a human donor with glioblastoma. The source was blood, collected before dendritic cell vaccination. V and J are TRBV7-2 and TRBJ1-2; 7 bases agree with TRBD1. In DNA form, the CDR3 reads TGTGCCAGCAGCTTTGCGGGGGGACAGAGTATAAACTATGGCTACACCTTC. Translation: CASSFAGGQSINYGYTF. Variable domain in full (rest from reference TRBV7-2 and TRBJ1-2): GAGVSQSPSNKVTEKGKDVELRCDPISGHTALYWYRQSLGQGLEFLIYFQGNSAPDKSGLPSDRFSAERTGGSVSTLTIQRTQQEDSAVYLCASSFAGGQSINYGYTFGSGTRLTVV.